This note documents a single T cell receptor (beta chain) sequence. Its antigen remains unidentified. The CDR3 runs to 14 residues. Looked up from germline, CDR1 is SGHRS and CDR2 is YFSETQ. V was cut by 4 bases and J by 3 bases, with 13 bases left in between. This sample is drawn from a study of T cell responses to AZD1222 COVID-19 vaccine. Method: immunoSEQ multiplex PCR; TCRdb's copy keeps in-frame clones and lacks some. The table shows approximately 76,000 clones, with just over 90% occurring only once. Overall study results and limits: Increased Spike-specific TCR breadth and depth were observed after two AZD1222 doses. The donor group comprised mostly white British people and more females; the analysis possibly underestimated clonal diversity. The span of vaccine-associated CD4 TCRs extended across spike, with dominance at 160-218 and 743-854.

Material: peripheral blood, obtained on day 0 of MenACWY control vaccination. The chain combines TRBV5-1 with TRBJ1-1; D is undetermined. This TCR came from an adult in good health. The CDR3 is CASSLGGDYTEAFF. CDR3 DNA: TGCGCCAGCAGCCTTGGCGGGGATTACACTGAAGCTTTCTTT.